The clone carrying this T cell receptor (beta chain) appeared a single time. CDR1 is LGHNA, CDR2 YNFKEQ, per germline. This CDR3 contains 15 residues. V shed 6 bases and J shed 1 base, with 15 bases lying between them. This sample was included in a study of T cell repertoires in ileal Crohn's disease. Overall study context: All patients had surgery for stricturing (approximately 60%) or penetrating (about 40%) disease. From the surgical specimen's inflamed ileum, biopsies were taken as M0. About half of patients got postoperative therapy: about twelve thiopurines, under 20 anti-TNF.

Using immunoSEQ multiplex PCR, the repertoire was profiled, and TCRdb retains in-frame clones only, with some absent. The sample has roughly 16,000 clones; 92% are singletons. Time point of the sample: inflamed ileum from the surgical specimen. Included were adult ileal or ileocolonic Crohn's patients indicated for ileocolonic resection. Sequenced sample: ileal tissue. The TCR originated in an adult with Crohn's disease. The chain links TRBV4-2 to TRBJ1-1; D is perhaps TRBD1 (5 bases). This CDR3 reads CASRKGGARNTEAFF. The CDR3 DNA is TGTGCCAGCAGAAAAGGAGGGGCGAGGAACACTGAAGCTTTCTTT.